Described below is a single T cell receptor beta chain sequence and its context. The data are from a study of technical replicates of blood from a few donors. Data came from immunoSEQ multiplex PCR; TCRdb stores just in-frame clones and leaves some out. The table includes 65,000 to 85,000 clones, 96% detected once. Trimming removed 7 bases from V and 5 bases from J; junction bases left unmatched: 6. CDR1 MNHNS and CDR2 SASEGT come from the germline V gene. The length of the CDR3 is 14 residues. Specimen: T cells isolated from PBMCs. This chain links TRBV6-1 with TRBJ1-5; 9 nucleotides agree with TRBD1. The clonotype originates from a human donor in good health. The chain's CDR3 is CASTPQGAHQPQHF. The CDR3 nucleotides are TGTGCCAGCACCCCACAGGGGGCGCATCAGCCCCAGCATTTT.